This T cell receptor (beta chain) was captured by sequencing in a study of early T cells in non-severe SARS-CoV-2 infection. TCRdb reanalysed the 5' RACE reads using MiXCR and keeps one entry per CDR3 protein. The sample carries about 39,000 distinct CDR3 sequences, nearly 7.5% recorded once. This clonotype has only a few counts. Germline V gives CDR1 GTSNPN, CDR2 SVGIG (reference sequence). Between the trimmed V and J ends, which lost 1 base and 8 bases, there was a span of 23 bases. The CDR3 runs 16 residues. This chain joins TRBV30 and TRBJ2-5; D is perhaps TRBD1 (7 bases). The sequenced sample was whole blood. The sequence came from an adult who was a healthcare worker with PCR-confirmed SARS-CoV-2 infection or an uninfected control (not recorded which). CDR3 protein: CAWSDKGAALGGTQYF. The CDR3, as DNA: TGTGCCTGGAGTGACAAGGGGGCTGCTTTGGGAGGAACCCAGTACTTC.